This TCR beta chain was documented in a study of T cell responses to AZD1222 COVID-19 vaccine. Clones were sequenced by immunoSEQ multiplex PCR, and TCRdb holds only the in-frame ones, with some missing. The table has about 180,000 clones, around 90% seen once. As to this clone: Its antigen is undetermined.

V dropped 4 bases and J dropped 9; count of bases not matched to a gene: 8. The germline gives CDR1 SGHRS, CDR2 YFSETQ. This CDR3 region has 15 residues. Findings and limits, study-wide: Recipients of AZD1222 seropositive at baseline numbered only 6 or 7.

The sequences come from peripheral blood, collected 28 days after the second AZD1222 dose. This clonotype was sampled from an adult who received the AZD1222 COVID-19 vaccine. The genes are TRBV5-1 and TRBJ1-6, with TRBD1 matching over 9 bases. As DNA, the CDR3 is TGCGCCAGCAGCGGATCCCGGGACAGGGCTTCACCCCTCCACTTT. Its translation: CASSGSRDRASPLHF.